This T cell receptor beta chain derives from a study of graft-versus-host responses after intestinal transplantation. About the research overall: Anti-thymocyte globulin induction, then tacrolimus and steroids for about three years, went to all recipients.

Profiled with immunoSEQ multiplex PCR; TCRdb holds only in-frame clones, not every one. The table shows 80,000 to 95,000 clones, with 93% occurring only once. As concerns this clone: As yet, its antigen is unknown.

Study-wide results and limits: GvH clones were found in recipient marrow; some appeared first in ileum or blood.

Germline CDR1 MNHEY, CDR2 SMNVEV (reference sequence). CDR3 size: 12 residues. Deletions cut 6 bases from V and 5 bases from J, with 11 bases between. The TCR was taken from a human donor who received an intestinal transplant. The input for sequencing was unstimulated CD8+ T cells sorted from spleen or lymph node cells, taken before intestinal transplant. This chain links TRBV27 with TRBJ2-7; tentative D call: TRBD1 (5 bases). The CDR3 sequence is CASSQGPHEQYF. DNA of the CDR3: TGTGCCAGCAGCCAGGGCCCGCACGAGCAGTACTTC.